This is a list of T cell receptor beta chains from one sample in a study of T-cell reconstitution after alpha-beta-depleted transplantation in children. TCRdb fed the PCR reads into MiXCR, producing one record per CDR3 protein. The sample holds about a million distinct CDR3 sequences, about 29% seen once. The sample consisted of PBMCs, mostly from graft donor cells, taken 360 days after TCRalphabeta/CD19-depleted stem cell transplant. The receptor source for this set is a boy in the first two years of life who had a stem cell transplant for SCID, so the T cells may come from the graft donor. Both conserved end residues are part of each CDR3. Each record gives: J gene, D gene, clone size, V gene, CDR3 DNA, CDR3 protein. A D gene is named only where the DNA matches it firmly. Rows may omit the clone size; those that give it use once, few, many or a size class.

TRBJ1-2	-	-	TRBV29-1	TGCAGCGTGGAACAGGGAGCCTATGGCTACACCTTC	CSVEQGAYGYTF
TRBJ2-7	-	-	TRBV10-3	TGTGCCATCGGAACCGGGACGGATCTATACGAGCAGTACTTC	CAIGTGTDLYEQYF
TRBJ1-3	TRBD1	-	TRBV7-2	TGTGCCAGCAGCCGGAGGACAGGAACCTTCTCTGGAAACACCATATATTTT	CASSRRTGTFSGNTIYF
TRBJ2-1	TRBD2	-	TRBV6-1	TGTGCCAGCAGTGTTCGACTAGCGGACAATGAGCAGTTCTTC	CASSVRLADNEQFF
TRBJ1-2	-	-	TRBV12-3/TRBV12-4	TGTGCCAGCAGCCCCGGGAGGTTTCATGGCTACACCTTC	CASSPGRFHGYTF
TRBJ1-2	TRBD1	once	TRBV5-4	TGTGCCAGCAGCTTGGAGGCAGGGGGCCCGAGAGTCTATGGCTACACCTTC	CASSLEAGGPRVYGYTF
TRBJ2-3	-	many	TRBV5-1	TGTGCCAGCAGCCGACAAGGCACAGATACGCAGTATTTT	CASSRQGTDTQYF
TRBJ1-2	-	few	TRBV24-1	TGTGCCACCAGTGATTTCGAGGGGATTGGGTACACCTTC	CATSDFEGIGYTF
TRBJ2-7	TRBD1	many	TRBV12-3/TRBV12-4	TGTGCCAGCAGTTCGGGACAGACCTACGAGCAGTACTTC	CASSSGQTYEQYF
TRBJ2-3	-	-	TRBV4-3	TGCGCCAGCAGCCAAGAGTTGTGGAGCACAGATACGCAGTATTTT	CASSQELWSTDTQYF